The 7 T cell receptor beta chains presented below share a single source sample, sequenced in a study of CD8 T cells in Susac syndrome. RNA totalling about 0.5 to 1 ug underwent reverse transcription with random hexamers. MiXCR, run by TCRdb on the immunoSEQ multiplex PCR reads, gives a single entry per CDR3 protein. The table lists some 300,000 distinct CDR3 sequences, almost 85% of them singletons. The sample comprised CD8+ T cells from PBMCs. The receptors were sampled from a human donor with multiple sclerosis.

V is TRBV7-9 and J is TRBJ2-7, with 12 bases aligning to TRBD2. V shed 5 bases and J 7 bases; nucleotides not matched to a gene: 9. Germline V gene data show CDR1 as SEHNR and CDR2 as FQNEAQ (reference sequence). This CDR3 has 15 residues. CDR3 residues: CASSPRTSGALEQYF. The CDR3 nucleotides are TGTGCCAGCAGCCCCAGGACTAGCGGGGCCCTGGAGCAGTACTTC.

The chain combines TRBV5-5 with TRBJ2-7; D remains unclear. Germline V gene sequence: CDR1 SGHKS, CDR2 YYEKEE (reference sequence). Trimming removed 4 bases at V and 3 bases at J, with 11 bases between. The CDR3 loop spans 13 amino acids. The CDR3: CASSGNGFYEQYF. The CDR3 coding sequence is TGTGCCAGCAGCGGAAACGGATTCTACGAGCAGTACTTC. Looking up the rest from reference TRBV5-5 and TRBJ2-7 gives the full variable domain: DAGVTQSPTHLIKTRGQQVTLRCSPISGHKSVSWYQQVLGQGPQFIFQYYEKEERGRGNFPDRFSARQFPNYSSELNVNALLLGDSALYLCASSGNGFYEQYFGPGTRLTVT.

This chain joins TRBV24-1 and TRBJ2-7; TRBD1 agrees at 7 bases. This CDR3 is built from 12 residues. Trimming at V came to 9 bases and at J to 3 bases, leaving 4 bases not matched to a gene. Germline V gene sequence: CDR1 KGHDR, CDR2 SFDVKD. The CDR3: CATSPGGYEQYF. CDR3 nucleotide sequence: TGTGCCACCTCTCCAGGGGGCTACGAGCAGTACTTC.

The gene calls are TRBV19 and TRBJ2-1; the D is unclear. This CDR3 is 13 amino acids long. Germline V CDR1 and CDR2: LNHDA, SQIVND (reference sequence). V dropped 5 bases and J dropped 1 base, with 6 bases sitting between them. CDR3 DNA: TGTGCCAGTAGTTTCGTATCCTACAATGAGCAGTTCTTC. Translated, it gives CASSFVSYNEQFF. The full variable domain, in which reference TRBV19 and TRBJ2-1 provide the parts outside the CDR3, is DGGITQSPKYLFRKEGQNVTLSCEQNLNHDAMYWYRQDPGQGLRLIYYSQIVNDFQKGDIAEGYSVSREKKESFPLTVTSAQKNPTAFYLCASSFVSYNEQFFGPGTRLTVL.

The V and J genes are TRBV10-3 and TRBJ2-2; 10 bases are shared with TRBD2. The germline V gene encodes CDR1 ENHRY and CDR2 SYGVKD. J lost 6 bases, V lost 4 bases, and 14 bases had no gene match. The CDR3 contains 18 residues. The CDR3 nucleotides read TGTGCCATCAGTGCGGAGCGGGAGGGACGTCCGGGCCCCGGGGAGCTGTTTTTT. This encodes CAISAEREGRPGPGELFF.

The chain employs TRBV19 and TRBJ2-7; TRBD2 agrees at 10 bases. This CDR3 is built from 13 residues. Germline V gene sequence: CDR1 LNHDA, CDR2 SQIVND (reference sequence). J gave up 6 bases and V 6 bases, and 5 bases lay outside the gene matches. Here the CDR3 reads CASRAGGLAEQYF. The CDR3 bases are TGTGCCAGTAGAGCGGGAGGGCTGGCCGAGCAGTACTTC.

J is TRBJ1-2 and V is TRBV9; tentatively, D is TRBD1 (6 bases). In germline, CDR1 is SGDLS, CDR2 YYNGEE. V lost 0 bases and J lost 6, with 9 bases in between. The CDR3 has 13 residues. In DNA, the CDR3 is TGTGCCAGCAGCGTAGGAAGGGGGGATGGCTACACCTTC. It translates to CASSVGRGDGYTF.